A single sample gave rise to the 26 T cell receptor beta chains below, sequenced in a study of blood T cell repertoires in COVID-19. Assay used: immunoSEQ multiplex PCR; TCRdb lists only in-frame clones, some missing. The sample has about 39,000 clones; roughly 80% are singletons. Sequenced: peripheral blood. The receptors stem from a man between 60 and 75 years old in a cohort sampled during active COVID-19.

The CDR3 coding sequence is TGTGCCAGCAGCTTAATCTCGGGGGCGACTAGCGGGAGATTACGAGATACGCAGTATTTT. This sequence encodes CASSLISGATSGRLRDTQYF. V is TRBV7-3 and J is TRBJ2-3; TRBD2 matches at 12 bases. With V trimmed by 1 base and J by 5 bases, 16 bases remained unmatched. The CDR3 contains 20 residues. CDR1 is SGHTA and CDR2 is FQGTGA in the germline V gene.

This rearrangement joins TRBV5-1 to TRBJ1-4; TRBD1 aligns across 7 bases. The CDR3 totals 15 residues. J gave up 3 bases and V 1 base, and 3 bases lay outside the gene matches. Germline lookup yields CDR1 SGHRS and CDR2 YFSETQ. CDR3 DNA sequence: TGCGCCAGCAGCTTGACAGGGGAGCCTAATGAAAAACTGTTTTTT. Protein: CASSLTGEPNEKLFF.

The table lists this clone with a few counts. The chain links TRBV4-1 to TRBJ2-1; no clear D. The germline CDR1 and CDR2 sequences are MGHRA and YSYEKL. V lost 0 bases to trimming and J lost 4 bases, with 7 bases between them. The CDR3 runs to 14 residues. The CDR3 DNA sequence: TGCGCCAGCAGCCAAGATAGCCTATACAATGAGCAGTTCTTC. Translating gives CASSQDSLYNEQFF.

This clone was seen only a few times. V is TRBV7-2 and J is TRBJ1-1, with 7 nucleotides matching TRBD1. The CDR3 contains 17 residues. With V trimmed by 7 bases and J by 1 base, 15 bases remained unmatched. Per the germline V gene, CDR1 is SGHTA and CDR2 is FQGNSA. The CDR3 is CASTQSISRGTNTEAFF. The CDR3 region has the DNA TGTGCCAGCACCCAATCAATTAGCAGGGGGACGAACACTGAAGCTTTCTTT.

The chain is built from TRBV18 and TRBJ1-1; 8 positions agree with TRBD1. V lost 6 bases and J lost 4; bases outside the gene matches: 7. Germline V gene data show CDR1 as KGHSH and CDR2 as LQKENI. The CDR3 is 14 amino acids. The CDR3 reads CASSLDRGFTEAFF. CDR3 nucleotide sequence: TGTGCCAGCTCTCTCGACAGGGGTTTCACTGAAGCTTTCTTT.

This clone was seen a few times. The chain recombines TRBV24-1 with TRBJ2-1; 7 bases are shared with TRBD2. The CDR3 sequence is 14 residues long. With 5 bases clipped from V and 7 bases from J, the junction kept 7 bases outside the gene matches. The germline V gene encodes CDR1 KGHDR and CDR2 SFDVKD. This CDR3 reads CATSVTSALNEQFF. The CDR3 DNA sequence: TGTGCCACCAGTGTTACTAGCGCACTGAATGAGCAGTTCTTC.

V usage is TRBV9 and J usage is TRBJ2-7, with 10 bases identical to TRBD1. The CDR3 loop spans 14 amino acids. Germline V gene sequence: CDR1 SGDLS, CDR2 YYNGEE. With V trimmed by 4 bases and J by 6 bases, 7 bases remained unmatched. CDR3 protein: CASSTTTGGGEQYF. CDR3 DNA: TGTGCCAGCAGCACAACGACAGGGGGCGGCGAGCAGTACTTC.

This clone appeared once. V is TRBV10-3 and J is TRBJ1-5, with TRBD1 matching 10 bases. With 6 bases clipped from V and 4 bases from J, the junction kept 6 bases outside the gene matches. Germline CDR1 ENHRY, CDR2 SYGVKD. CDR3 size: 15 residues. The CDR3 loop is CAISPGTGDNQPQHF. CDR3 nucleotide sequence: TGTGCCATCAGCCCCGGGACAGGGGATAATCAGCCCCAGCATTTT.

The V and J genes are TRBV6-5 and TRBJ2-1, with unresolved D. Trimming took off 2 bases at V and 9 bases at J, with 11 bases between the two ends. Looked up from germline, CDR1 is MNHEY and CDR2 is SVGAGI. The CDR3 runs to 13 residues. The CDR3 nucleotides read TGTGCCAGCAGTTACGATCGGGTTAGTGAGCAGTTCTTC. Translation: CASSYDRVSEQFF.

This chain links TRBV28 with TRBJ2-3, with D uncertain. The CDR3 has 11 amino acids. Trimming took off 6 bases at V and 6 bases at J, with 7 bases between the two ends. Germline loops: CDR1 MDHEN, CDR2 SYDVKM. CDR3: CASSPRDTQYF. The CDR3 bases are TGTGCCAGCAGCCCTCGGGATACGCAGTATTTT.

The CDR3 DNA sequence: TGTGCCAGTACGACTAGCGGGCGGGCAGATACGCAGTATTTT. This codes for CASTTSGRADTQYF. This rearrangement joins TRBV9 to TRBJ2-3; 10 nucleotides match TRBD2. V dropped 8 bases and J dropped 4; count of bases not matched to a gene: 7. Germline V CDR1 and CDR2: SGDLS, YYNGEE. This CDR3 has 14 amino acids.

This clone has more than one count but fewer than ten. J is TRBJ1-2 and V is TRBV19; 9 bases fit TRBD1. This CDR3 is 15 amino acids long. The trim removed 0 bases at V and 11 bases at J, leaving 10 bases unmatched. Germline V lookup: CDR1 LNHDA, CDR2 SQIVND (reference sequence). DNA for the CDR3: TGTGCCAGTAGTATAGACGCCGGGACAGGGAGGTGGTACACCTTC. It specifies CASSIDAGTGRWYTF. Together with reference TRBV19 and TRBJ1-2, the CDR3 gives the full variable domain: DGGITQSPKYLFRKEGQNVTLSCEQNLNHDAMYWYRQDPGQGLRLIYYSQIVNDFQKGDIAEGYSVSREKKESFPLTVTSAQKNPTAFYLCASSIDAGTGRWYTFGSGTRLTVV.

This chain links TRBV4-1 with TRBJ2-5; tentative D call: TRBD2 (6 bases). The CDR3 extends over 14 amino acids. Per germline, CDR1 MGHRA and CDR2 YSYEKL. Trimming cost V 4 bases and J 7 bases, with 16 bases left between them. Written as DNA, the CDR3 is TGCGCCAGCAGCCCCGGGACTGGGAAAGGGACCCAGTACTTC. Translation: CASSPGTGKGTQYF.

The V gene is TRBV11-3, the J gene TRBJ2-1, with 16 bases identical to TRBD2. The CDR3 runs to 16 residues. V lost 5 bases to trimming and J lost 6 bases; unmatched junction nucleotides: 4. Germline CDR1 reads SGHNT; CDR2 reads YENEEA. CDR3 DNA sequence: TGTGCCAGCAGCCGGGGACTAGCGGGAGGGGTCAATGAGCAGTTCTTC. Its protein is CASSRGLAGGVNEQFF.

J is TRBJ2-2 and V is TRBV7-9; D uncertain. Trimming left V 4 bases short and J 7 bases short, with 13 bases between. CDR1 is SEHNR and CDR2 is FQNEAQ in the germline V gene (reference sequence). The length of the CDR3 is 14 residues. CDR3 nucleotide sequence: TGTGCCAGCAGCTCGTCTTGGCCCAACGGGGAGCTGTTTTTT. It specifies CASSSSWPNGELFF.

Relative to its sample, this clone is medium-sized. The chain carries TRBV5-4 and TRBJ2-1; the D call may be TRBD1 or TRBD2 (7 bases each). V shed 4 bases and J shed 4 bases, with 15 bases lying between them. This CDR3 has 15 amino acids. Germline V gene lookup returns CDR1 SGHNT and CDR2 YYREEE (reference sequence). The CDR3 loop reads CASSLGGGPYNEQFF. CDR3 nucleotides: TGTGCCAGCAGCCTGGGAGGGGGCCCTTACAATGAGCAGTTCTTC.

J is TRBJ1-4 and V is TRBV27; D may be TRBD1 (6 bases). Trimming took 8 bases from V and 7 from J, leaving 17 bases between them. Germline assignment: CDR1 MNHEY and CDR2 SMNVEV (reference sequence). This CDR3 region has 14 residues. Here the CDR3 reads CASGGQGLFEKLFF. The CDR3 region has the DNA TGTGCCAGCGGGGGCCAGGGCCTATTTGAAAAACTGTTTTTT. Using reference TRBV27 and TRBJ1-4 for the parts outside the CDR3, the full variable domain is EAQVTQNPRYLITVTGKKLTVTCSQNMNHEYMSWYRQDPGLGLRQIYYSMNVEVTDKGDVPEGYKVSRKEKRNFPLILESPSPNQTSLYFCASGGQGLFEKLFFGSGTQLSVL.

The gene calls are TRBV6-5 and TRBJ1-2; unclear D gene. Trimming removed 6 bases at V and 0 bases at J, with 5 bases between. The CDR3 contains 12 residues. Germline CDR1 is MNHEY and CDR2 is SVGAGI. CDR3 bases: TGTGCCAGCAGACCTACTAACTATGGCTACACCTTC. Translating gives CASRPTNYGYTF.

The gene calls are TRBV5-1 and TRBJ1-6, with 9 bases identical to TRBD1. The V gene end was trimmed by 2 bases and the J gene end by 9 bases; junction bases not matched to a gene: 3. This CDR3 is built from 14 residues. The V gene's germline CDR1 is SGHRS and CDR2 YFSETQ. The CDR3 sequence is CASSFGTGSSPLHF. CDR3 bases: TGCGCCAGCAGCTTCGGGACAGGGAGTTCACCCCTCCACTTT.

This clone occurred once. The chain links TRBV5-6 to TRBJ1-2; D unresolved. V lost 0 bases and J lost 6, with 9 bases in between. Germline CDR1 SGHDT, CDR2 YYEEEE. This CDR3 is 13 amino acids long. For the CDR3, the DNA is TGTGCCAGCAGCTTGGACCTCGGGGATGGCTACACCTTC. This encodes CASSLDLGDGYTF.

The CDR3 coding sequence is TGTGCCAGCAGCCCAGGGGGACTCTCCTACAATGAGCAGTTCTTC. Protein product: CASSPGGLSYNEQFF. The V gene is TRBV11-3, the J gene TRBJ2-1; D may be TRBD1 (7 bases). CDR1 is SGHNT and CDR2 is YENEEA in the germline V gene. V lost 5 bases to trimming and J lost 0 bases, with 11 bases between them. The CDR3 is made up of 15 amino acids.

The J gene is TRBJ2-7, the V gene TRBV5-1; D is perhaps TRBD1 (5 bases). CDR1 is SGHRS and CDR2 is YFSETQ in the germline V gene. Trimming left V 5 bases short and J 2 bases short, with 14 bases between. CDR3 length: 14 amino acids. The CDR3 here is CASSRRGETYEQYF. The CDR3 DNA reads TGCGCCAGCAGTAGAAGGGGCGAGACCTACGAGCAGTACTTC.

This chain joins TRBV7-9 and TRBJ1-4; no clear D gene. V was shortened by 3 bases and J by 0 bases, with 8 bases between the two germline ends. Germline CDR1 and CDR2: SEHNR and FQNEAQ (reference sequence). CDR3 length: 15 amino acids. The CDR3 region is CASSLIVATNEKLFF. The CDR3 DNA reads TGTGCCAGCAGCTTGATAGTTGCAACTAATGAAAAACTGTTTTTT.

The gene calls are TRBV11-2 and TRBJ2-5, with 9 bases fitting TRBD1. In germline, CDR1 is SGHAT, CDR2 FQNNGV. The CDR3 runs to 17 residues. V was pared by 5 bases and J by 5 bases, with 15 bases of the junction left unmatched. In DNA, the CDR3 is TGTGCCAGCAGCCTAATACGGTCGGGGACAGGGCGCGAGACCCAGTACTTC. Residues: CASSLIRSGTGRETQYF.

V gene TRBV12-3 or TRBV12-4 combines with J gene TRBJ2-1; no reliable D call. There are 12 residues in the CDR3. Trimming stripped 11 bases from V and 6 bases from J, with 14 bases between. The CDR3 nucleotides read TGTGCCTGCCAGTTGGCATTCAATGAGCAGTTCTTC. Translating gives CACQLAFNEQFF.

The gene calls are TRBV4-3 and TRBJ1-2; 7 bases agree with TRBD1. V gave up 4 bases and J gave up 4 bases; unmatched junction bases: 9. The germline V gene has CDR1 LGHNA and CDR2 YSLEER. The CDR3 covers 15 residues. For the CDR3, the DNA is TGCGCCAGCAGCCTAAAGTTCGGGACAGTCTATGGCTACACCTTC. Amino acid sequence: CASSLKFGTVYGYTF.